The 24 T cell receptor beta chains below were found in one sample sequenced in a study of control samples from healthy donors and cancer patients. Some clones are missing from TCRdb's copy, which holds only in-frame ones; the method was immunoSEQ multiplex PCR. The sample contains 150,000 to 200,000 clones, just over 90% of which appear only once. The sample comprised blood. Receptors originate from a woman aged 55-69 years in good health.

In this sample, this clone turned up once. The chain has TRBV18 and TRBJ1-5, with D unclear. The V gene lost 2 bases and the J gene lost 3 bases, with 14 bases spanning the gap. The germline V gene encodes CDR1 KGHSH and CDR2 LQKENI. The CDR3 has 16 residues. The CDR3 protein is CASSPNFAYSNQPQHF. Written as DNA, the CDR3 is TGTGCCAGCTCACCAAATTTCGCATACTCCAATCAGCCCCAGCATTTT.

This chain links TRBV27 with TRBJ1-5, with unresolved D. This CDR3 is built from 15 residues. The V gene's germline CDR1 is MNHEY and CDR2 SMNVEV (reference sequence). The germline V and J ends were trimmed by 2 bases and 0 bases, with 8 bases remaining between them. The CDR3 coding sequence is TGTGCCAGCAGTTTAAAAGGTTATAGCAATCAGCCCCAGCATTTT. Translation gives CASSLKGYSNQPQHF.

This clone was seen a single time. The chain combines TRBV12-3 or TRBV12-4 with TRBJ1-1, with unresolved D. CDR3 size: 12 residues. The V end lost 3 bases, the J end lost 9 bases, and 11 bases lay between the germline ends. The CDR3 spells CASSFNSPKAFF. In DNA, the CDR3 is TGTGCCAGCAGTTTTAACTCCCCGAAAGCTTTCTTT.

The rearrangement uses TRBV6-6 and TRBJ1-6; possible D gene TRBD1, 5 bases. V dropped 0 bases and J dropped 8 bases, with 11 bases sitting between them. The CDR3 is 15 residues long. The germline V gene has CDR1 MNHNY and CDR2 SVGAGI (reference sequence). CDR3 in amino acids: CASSYSQGAYSPLHF. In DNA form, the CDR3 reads TGTGCCAGCAGTTACTCGCAGGGAGCTTATTCACCCCTCCACTTT.

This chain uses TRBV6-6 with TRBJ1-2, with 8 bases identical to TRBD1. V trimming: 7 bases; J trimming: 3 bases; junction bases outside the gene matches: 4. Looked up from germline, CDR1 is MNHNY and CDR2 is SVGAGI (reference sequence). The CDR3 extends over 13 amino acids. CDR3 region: CASKGDRYYGYTF. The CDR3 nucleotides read TGTGCCAGCAAAGGGGACAGGTACTATGGCTACACCTTC.

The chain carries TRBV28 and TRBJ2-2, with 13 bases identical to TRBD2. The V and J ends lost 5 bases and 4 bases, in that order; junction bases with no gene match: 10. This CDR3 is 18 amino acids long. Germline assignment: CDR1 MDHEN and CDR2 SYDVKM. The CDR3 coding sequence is TGTGCCAGCAGTACCCCGACTAGCGGGGGGACGGGCACCGGGGAGCTGTTTTTT. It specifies CASSTPTSGGTGTGELFF.

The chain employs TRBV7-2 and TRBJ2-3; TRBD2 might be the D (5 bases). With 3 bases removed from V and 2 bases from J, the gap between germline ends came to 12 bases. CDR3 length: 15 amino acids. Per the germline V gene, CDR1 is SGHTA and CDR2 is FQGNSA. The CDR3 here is CASSFSLAFTDTQYF. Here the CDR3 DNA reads TGTGCCAGCAGCTTTAGCCTAGCTTTCACAGATACGCAGTATTTT.

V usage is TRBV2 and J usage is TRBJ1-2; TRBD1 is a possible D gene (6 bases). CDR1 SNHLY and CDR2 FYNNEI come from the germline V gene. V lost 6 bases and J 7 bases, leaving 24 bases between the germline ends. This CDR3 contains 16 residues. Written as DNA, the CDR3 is TGTGCCAGCAGGGGGCGCAACCGACAGGAATCTAGTGGCTACACCTTC. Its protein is CASRGRNRQESSGYTF. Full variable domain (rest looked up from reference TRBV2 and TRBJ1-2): EPEVTQTPSHQVTQMGQEVILRCVPISNHLYFYWYRQILGQKVEFLVSFYNNEISEKSEIFDDQFSVERPDGSNFTLKIRSTKLEDSAMYFCASRGRNRQESSGYTFGSGTRLTVV.

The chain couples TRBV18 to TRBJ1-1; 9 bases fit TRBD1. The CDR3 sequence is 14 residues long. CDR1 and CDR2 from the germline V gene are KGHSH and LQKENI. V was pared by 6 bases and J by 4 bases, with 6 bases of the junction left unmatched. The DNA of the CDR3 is TGTGCCAGCTCGCTGGGACAGGGTAGCACTGAAGCTTTCTTT. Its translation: CASSLGQGSTEAFF.

The CDR3 DNA reads as TGTGCCAGCAGCTTAGCCGGGACAGGGGAGACAGATACGCAGTATTTT. Protein sequence: CASSLAGTGETDTQYF. The rearrangement uses TRBV11-1 and TRBJ2-3; 10 bases align to TRBD1. This CDR3 has 16 residues. Germline loops: CDR1 SGHAT, CDR2 FQDESV (reference sequence). After removal of 0 bases from V and 3 bases from J, the junction contained 3 bases not matched to a gene.

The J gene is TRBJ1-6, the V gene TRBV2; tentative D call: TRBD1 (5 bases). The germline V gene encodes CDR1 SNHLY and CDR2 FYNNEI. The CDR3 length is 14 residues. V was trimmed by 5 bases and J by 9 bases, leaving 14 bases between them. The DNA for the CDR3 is TGTGCCAGCAGTCAGGGAAGGGCGGGTTCACCCCTCCACTTT. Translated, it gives CASSQGRAGSPLHF.

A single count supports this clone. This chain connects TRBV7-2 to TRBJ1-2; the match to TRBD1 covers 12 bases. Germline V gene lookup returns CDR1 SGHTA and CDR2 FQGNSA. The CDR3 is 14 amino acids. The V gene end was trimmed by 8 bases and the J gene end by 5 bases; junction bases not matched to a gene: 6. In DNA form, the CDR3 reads TGTGCCAGCGGCCGGGACAGGGGGCTTTATGGCTACACCTTC. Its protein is CASGRDRGLYGYTF.

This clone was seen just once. CDR3: CASSLVGTDSLMNYGYTF. In DNA form, the CDR3 reads TGTGCCAGCAGCTTAGTCGGGACAGACAGTCTCATGAACTATGGCTACACCTTC. The rearrangement links TRBV7-9 to TRBJ1-2, with TRBD1 matching over 7 bases. There are 18 residues in the CDR3. The V gene end was trimmed by 1 base and the J gene end by 2 bases; junction bases not matched to a gene: 13. The germline V gene has CDR1 SEHNR and CDR2 FQNEAQ (reference sequence). Based on the CDR3 plus reference TRBV7-9 and TRBJ1-2, the full variable domain is DTGVSQNPRHKITKRGQNVTFRCDPISEHNRLYWYRQTLGQGPEFLTYFQNEAQLEKSRLLSDRFSAERPKGSFSTLEIQRTEQGDSAMYLCASSLVGTDSLMNYGYTFGSGTRLTVV.

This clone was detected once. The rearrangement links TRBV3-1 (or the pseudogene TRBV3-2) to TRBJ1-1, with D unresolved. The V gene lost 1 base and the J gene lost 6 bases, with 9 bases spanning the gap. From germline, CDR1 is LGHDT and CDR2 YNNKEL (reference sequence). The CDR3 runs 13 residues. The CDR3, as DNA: TGTGCCAGCAGCCAAGGGCGCTACGCTGAAGCTTTCTTT. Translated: CASSQGRYAEAFF.

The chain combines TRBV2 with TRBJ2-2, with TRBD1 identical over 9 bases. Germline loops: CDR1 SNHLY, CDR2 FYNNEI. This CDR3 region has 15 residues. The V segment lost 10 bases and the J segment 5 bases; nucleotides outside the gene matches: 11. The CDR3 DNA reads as TGTGCCACCAGGGGTACAGGGGGCCGGACCGGGGAGCTGTTTTTT. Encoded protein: CATRGTGGRTGELFF.

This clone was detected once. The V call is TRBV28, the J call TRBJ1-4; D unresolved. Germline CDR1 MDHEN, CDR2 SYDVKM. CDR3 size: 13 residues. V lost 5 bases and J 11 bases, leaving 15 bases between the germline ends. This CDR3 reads CASSDADGRKLFF. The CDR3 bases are TGTGCCAGCAGTGATGCGGACGGACGGAAACTGTTTTTT.

CDR3 DNA sequence: TGTGCCAGCAGCCAGGGACAGGATGGAAACACCATATATTTT. As protein: CASSQGQDGNTIYF. The rearrangement joins TRBV7-7 to TRBJ1-3; 8 nucleotides align to TRBD1. J gave up 3 bases and V 5 bases, and 3 bases lay outside the gene matches. Germline CDR1 and CDR2: SSHAT and FNYEAQ (reference sequence). CDR3 length equals 14 residues.

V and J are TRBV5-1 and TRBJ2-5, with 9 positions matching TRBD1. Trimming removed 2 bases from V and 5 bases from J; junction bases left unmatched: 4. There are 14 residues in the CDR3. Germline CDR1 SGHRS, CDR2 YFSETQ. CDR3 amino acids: CASSFWDRAETQYF. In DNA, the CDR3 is TGCGCCAGCAGCTTTTGGGACAGGGCGGAGACCCAGTACTTC.

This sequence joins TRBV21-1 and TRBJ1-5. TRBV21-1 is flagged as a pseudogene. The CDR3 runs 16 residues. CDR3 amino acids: CASSTHRGLSNQPQHF. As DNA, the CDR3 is TGTGCCAGCAGCACCCACCGGGGCCTTAGCAATCAGCCCCAGCATTTT.

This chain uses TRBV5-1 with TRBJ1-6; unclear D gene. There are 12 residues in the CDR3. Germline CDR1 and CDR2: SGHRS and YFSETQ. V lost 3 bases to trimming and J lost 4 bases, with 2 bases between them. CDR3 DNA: TGCGCCAGCAGCTCGTATAATTCACCCCTCCACTTT. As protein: CASSSYNSPLHF.

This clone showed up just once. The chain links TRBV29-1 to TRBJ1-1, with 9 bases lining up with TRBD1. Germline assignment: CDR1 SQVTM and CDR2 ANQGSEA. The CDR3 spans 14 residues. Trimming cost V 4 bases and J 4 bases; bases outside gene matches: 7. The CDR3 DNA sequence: TGCAGCGTTGTTAGTACAGGGGGCGTCACTGAAGCTTTCTTT. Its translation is CSVVSTGGVTEAFF.

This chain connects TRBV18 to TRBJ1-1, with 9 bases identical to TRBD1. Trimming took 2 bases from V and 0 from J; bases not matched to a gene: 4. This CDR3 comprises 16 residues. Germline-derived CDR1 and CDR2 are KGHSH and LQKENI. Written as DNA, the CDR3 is TGTGCCAGCTCACCAAGGACAGGGGCTATGAACACTGAAGCTTTCTTT. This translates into CASSPRTGAMNTEAFF.

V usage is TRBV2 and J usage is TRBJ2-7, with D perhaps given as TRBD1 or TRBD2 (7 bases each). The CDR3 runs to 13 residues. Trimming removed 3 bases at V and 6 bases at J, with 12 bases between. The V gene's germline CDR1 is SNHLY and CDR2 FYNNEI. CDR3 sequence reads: CASSDSRGGEQYF. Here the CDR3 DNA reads TGTGCCAGCAGTGACTCCAGGGGGGGCGAGCAGTACTTC.

This chain's CDR3 is CASSLDGDRNTEAFF. As DNA, the CDR3 is TGTGCCAGCAGCTTAGATGGGGACAGGAACACTGAAGCTTTCTTT. This chain connects TRBV11-3 to TRBJ1-1, with 7 bases identical to TRBD1. Germline V gives CDR1 SGHNT, CDR2 YENEEA. The CDR3 length is 15 residues. With V trimmed by 0 bases and J by 1 base, 2 bases remained unmatched.